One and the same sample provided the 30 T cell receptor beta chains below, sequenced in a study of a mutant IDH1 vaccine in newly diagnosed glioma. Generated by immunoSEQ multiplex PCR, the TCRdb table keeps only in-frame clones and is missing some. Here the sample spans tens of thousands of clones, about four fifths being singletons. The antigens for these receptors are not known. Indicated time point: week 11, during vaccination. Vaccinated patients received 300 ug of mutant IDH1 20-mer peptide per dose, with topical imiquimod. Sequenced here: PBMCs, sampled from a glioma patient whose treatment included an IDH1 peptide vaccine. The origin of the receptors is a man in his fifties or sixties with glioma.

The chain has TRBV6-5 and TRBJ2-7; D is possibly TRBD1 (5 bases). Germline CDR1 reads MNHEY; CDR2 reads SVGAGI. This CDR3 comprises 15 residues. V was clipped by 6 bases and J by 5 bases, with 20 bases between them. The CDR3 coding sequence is TGTGCCAGCAGCCGCCCGCCCTGGGTAGGGGACGAGCAGTACTTC. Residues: CASSRPPWVGDEQYF.

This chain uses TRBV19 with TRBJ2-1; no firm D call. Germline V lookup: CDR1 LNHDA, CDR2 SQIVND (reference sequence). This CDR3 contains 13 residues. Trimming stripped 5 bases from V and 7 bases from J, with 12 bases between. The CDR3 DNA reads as TGTGCCAGTAGTGCCCTCCCTTCGAATGAGCAGTTCTTC. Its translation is CASSALPSNEQFF.

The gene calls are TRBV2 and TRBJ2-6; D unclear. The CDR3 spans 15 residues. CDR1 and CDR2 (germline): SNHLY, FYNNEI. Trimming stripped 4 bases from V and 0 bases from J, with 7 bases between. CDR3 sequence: CASSGTFSGANVLTF. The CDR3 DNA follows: TGTGCCAGCAGTGGGACCTTCTCTGGGGCCAACGTCCTGACTTTC.

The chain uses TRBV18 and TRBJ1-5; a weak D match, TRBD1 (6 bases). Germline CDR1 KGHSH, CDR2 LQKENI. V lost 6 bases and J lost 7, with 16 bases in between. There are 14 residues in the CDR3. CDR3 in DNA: TGTGCCAGCTCGTCTCAGGGGAATGGGCAGCCCCAGCATTTT. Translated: CASSSQGNGQPQHF.

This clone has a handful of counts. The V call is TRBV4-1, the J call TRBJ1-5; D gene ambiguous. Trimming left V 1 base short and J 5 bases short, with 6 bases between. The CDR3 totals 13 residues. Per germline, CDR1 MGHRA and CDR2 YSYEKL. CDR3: CASSQGFDQPQHF. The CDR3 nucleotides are TGCGCCAGCAGCCAAGGGTTCGATCAGCCCCAGCATTTT.

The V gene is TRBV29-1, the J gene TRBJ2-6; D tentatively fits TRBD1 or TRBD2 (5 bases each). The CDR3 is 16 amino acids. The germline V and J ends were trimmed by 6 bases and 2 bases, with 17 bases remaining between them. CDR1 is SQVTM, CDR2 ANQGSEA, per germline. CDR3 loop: CSVLEGLIPGANVLTF. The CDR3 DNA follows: TGCAGCGTCCTAGAGGGGTTGATCCCTGGGGCCAACGTCCTGACTTTC.

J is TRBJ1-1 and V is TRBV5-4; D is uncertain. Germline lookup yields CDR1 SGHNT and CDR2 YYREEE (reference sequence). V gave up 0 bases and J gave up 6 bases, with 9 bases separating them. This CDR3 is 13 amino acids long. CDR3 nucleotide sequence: TGTGCCAGCAGCTTGGGTACGAGTTCTGAAGCTTTCTTT. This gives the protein CASSLGTSSEAFF.

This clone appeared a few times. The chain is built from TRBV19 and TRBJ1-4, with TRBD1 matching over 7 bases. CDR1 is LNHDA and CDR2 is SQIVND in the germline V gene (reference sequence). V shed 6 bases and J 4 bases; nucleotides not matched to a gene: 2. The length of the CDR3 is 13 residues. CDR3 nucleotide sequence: TGTGCCAGTAGGGGACAGATTAATGAAAAACTGTTTTTT. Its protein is CASRGQINEKLFF.

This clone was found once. The CDR3 loop reads CASSPHEQYF. The CDR3 region has the DNA TGTGCCAGCAGCCCGCACGAGCAGTACTTC. The chain is built from TRBV7-9 and TRBJ2-7; D unclear. The CDR3 sequence is 10 residues long. V lost 5 bases, J lost 5 bases, and 4 bases lay in between. Germline values: CDR1 SEHNR, CDR2 FQNEAQ (reference sequence).

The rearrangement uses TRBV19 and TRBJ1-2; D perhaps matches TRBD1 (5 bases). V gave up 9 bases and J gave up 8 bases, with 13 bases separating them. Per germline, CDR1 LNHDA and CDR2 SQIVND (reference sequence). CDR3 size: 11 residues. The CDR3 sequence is CASWGWEGYTF. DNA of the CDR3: TGTGCCAGCTGGGGGTGGGAAGGCTACACCTTC.

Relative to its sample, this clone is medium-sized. Here the CDR3 DNA reads TGTGCCAGCAGTGAGCGTAGCAATCAGCCCCAGCATTTT. This sequence encodes CASSERSNQPQHF. V and J are TRBV6-4 and TRBJ1-5; D uncertain. CDR1 and CDR2 from the germline V gene are MRHNA and SNTAGT. This CDR3 comprises 13 residues. V was cut by 3 bases and J by 0 bases, with 3 bases left in between.

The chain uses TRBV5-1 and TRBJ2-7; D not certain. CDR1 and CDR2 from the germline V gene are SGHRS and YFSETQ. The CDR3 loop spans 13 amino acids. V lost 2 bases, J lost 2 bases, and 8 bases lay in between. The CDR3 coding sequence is TGCGCCAGCAGCTTATCGGGTACCTACGAGCAGTACTTC. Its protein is CASSLSGTYEQYF. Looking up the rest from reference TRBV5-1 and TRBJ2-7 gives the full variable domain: KAGVTQTPRYLIKTRGQQVTLSCSPISGHRSVSWYQQTPGQGLQFLFEYFSETQRNKGNFPGRFSGRQFSNSRSEMNVSTLELGDSALYLCASSLSGTYEQYFGPGTRLTVT.

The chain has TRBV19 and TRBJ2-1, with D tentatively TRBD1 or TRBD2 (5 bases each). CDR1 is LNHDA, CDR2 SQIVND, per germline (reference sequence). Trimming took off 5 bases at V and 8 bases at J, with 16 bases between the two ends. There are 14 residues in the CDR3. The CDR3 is CASSRTGGPYEQFF. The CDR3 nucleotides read TGTGCCAGTAGTCGGACTGGGGGTCCGTATGAGCAGTTCTTC.

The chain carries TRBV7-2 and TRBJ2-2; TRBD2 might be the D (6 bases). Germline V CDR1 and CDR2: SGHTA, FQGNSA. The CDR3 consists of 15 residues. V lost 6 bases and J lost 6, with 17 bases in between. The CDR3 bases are TGTGCCAGCAGTAGTTGGGACTTTAATCCCGGGGAGCTGTTTTTT. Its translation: CASSSWDFNPGELFF.

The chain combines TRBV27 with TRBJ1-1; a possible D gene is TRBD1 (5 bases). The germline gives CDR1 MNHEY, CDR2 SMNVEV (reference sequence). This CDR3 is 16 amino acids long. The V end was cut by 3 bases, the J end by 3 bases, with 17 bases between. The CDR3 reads CASSLGPGRRDTEAFF. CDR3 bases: TGTGCCAGCAGTTTGGGTCCAGGGAGACGGGACACTGAAGCTTTCTTT.

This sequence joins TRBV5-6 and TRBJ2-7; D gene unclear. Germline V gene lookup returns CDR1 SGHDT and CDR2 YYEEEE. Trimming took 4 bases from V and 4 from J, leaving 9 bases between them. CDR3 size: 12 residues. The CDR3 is CASSRTEYEQYF. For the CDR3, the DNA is TGTGCCAGCAGCCGTACCGAGTACGAGCAGTACTTC. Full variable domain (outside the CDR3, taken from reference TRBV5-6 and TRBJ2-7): DAGVTQSPTHLIKTRGQQVTLRCSPKSGHDTVSWYQQALGQGPQFIFQYYEEEERQRGNFPDRFSGHQFPNYSSELNVNALLLGDSALYLCASSRTEYEQYFGPGTRLTVT.

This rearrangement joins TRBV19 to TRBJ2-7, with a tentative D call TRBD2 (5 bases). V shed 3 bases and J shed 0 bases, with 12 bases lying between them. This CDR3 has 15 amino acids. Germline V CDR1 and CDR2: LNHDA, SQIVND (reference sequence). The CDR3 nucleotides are TGTGCCAGTAGTATCCAAGCGGCCATCTCCTACGAGCAGTACTTC. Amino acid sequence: CASSIQAAISYEQYF.

The CDR3 DNA is TGTGCCAGCAGCTTAGATGCCGGACGGGAGCTGTTTTTT. It is translated as CASSLDAGRELFF. J is TRBJ2-2 and V is TRBV11-3; D uncertain. The CDR3 spans 13 residues. Germline V gives CDR1 SGHNT, CDR2 YENEEA. Trimming removed 0 bases from V and 9 bases from J, with 8 bases in between.

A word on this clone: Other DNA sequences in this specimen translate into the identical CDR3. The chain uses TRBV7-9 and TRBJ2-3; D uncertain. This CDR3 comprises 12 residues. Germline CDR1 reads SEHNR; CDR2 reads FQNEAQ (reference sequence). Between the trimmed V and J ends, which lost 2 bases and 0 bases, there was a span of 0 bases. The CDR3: CASSLSTDTQYF. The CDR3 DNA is TGTGCCAGCAGCTTAAGCACAGATACGCAGTATTTT.

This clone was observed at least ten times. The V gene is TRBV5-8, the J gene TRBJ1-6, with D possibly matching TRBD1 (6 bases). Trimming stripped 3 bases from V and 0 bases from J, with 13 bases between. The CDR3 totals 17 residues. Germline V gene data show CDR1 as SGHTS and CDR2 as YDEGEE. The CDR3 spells CASSSRDTSSYNSPLHF. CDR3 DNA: TGTGCCAGCAGCTCCCGGGACACGAGCTCCTATAATTCACCCCTCCACTTT. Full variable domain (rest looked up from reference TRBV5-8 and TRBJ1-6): EAGVTQSPTHLIKTRGQQATLRCSPISGHTSVYWYQQALGLGLQFLLWYDEGEERNRGNFPPRFSGRQFPNYSSELNVNALELEDSALYLCASSSRDTSSYNSPLHFGNGTRLTVT.

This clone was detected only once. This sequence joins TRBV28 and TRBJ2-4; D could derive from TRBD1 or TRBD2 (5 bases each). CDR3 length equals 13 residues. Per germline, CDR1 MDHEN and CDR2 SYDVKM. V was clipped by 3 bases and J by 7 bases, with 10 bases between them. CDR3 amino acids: CASSLGDVNIQYF. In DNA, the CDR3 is TGTGCCAGCAGTTTGGGGGACGTCAACATTCAGTACTTC.

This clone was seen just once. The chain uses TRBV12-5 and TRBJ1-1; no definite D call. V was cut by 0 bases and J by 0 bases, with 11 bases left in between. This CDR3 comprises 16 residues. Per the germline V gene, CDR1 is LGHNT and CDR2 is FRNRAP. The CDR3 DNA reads TGTGCTAGTGGTTTGGTATGGGATAACATGAACACTGAAGCTTTCTTT. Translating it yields CASGLVWDNMNTEAFF.

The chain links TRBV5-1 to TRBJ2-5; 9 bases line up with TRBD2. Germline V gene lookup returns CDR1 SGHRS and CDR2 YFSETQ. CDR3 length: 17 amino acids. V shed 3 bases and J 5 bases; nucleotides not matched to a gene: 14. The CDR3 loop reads CASSSGAGGPLAETQYF. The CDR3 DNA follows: TGCGCCAGCAGCTCTGGGGCGGGAGGGCCTTTGGCGGAGACCCAGTACTTC.

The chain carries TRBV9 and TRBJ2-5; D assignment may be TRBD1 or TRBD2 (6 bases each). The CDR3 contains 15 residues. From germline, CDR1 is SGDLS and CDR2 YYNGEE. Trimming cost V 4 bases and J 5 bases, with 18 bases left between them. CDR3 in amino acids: CASSPSWGAGETQYF. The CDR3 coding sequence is TGTGCCAGCAGCCCGAGTTGGGGGGCTGGTGAGACCCAGTACTTC.

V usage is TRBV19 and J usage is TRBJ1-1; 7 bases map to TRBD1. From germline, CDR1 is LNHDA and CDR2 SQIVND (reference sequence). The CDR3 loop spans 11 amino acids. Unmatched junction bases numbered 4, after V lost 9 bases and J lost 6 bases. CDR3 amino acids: CASRGGPEAFF. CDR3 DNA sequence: TGTGCCAGCAGGGGGGGGCCTGAAGCTTTCTTT.

The chain's CDR3 is CASSELAVGLAGGPRYEQYF. The CDR3 DNA is TGTGCCAGCAGTGAATTGGCGGTCGGGCTAGCGGGAGGGCCGCGTTACGAGCAGTACTTC. This rearrangement joins TRBV2 to TRBJ2-7, with TRBD2 identical over 12 bases. Trimming at V came to 2 bases and at J to 4 bases, leaving 18 bases not matched to a gene. This CDR3 region has 20 residues. CDR1 is SNHLY and CDR2 is FYNNEI in the germline V gene.

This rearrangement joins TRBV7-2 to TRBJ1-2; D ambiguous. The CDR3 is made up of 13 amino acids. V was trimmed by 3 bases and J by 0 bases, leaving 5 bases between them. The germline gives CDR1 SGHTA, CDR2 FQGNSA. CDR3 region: CASSFTANYGYTF. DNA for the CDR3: TGTGCCAGCAGCTTTACAGCTAACTATGGCTACACCTTC.

This chain's CDR3 is CASSLVAGELFF. CDR3 sequence (DNA): TGTGCCAGCAGTTTAGTAGCCGGGGAGCTGTTTTTT. V and J are TRBV27 and TRBJ2-2; no definite D call. V was clipped by 2 bases and J by 6 bases, with 4 bases between them. The CDR3 is made up of 12 amino acids. The germline V gene has CDR1 MNHEY and CDR2 SMNVEV (reference sequence).

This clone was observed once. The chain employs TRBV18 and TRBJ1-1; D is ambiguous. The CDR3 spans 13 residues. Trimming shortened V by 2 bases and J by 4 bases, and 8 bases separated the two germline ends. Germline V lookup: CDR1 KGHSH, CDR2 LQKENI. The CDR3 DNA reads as TGTGCCAGCTCACCAAGGGTGGGCACTGAAGCTTTCTTT. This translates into CASSPRVGTEAFF. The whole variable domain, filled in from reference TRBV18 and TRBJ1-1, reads NAGVMQNPRHLVRRRGQEARLRCSPMKGHSHVYWYRQLPEEGLKFMVYLQKENIIDESGMPKERFSAEFPKEGPSILRIQQVVRGDSAAYFCASSPRVGTEAFFGQGTRLTVV.

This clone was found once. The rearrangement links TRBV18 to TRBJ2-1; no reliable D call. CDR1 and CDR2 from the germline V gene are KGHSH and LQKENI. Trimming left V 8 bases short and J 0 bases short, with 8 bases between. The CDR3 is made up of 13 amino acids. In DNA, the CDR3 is TGTGCCAGCAGTCGCAGCTCCTACAATGAGCAGTTCTTC. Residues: CASSRSSYNEQFF.